This T cell receptor beta chain derives from a study of molecular identifiers for immune sequencing clone quantification. Whole-study results and caveats: Identical TCR molecules that share a barcode could lead to an underestimation of highly expanded clone sizes. Spiked Jurkat TCR RNA equivalent to one cell was reportedly detectable in one million naive cells.

Germline-derived CDR1 and CDR2 are SEHNR and FQNEAQ (reference sequence). The junction had 1 base not matched to a gene; V was cut back by 5 bases and J by 5 bases. The CDR3 sequence is 13 residues long. With listed TCR primers and previously described methods, bulk TCR libraries were prepared. TCRdb passed the PCR reads through MiXCR, listing each CDR3 protein once. In the table there are roughly 320,000 distinct CDR3 sequences, 24% of which are singletons. This clonotype was observed many times. The antigen remains undetermined. The sample taken for sequencing was naive CD8+ T cells from blood, with Jurkat cell RNA spiked in. Subset meaning: FACS-sorted CD8+CD4-CCR7+CD45RA+ naive T cells. The sequence came from a human donor in good health. Some libraries in this study had Jurkat cell RNA spiked in. The chain couples TRBV7-9 to TRBJ1-4; 8 bases map to TRBD1. CDR3 region: CASSRTGNEKLFF. In nucleotides, the CDR3 is TGTGCCAGCAGCCGGACAGGGAATGAAAAACTGTTTTTT.